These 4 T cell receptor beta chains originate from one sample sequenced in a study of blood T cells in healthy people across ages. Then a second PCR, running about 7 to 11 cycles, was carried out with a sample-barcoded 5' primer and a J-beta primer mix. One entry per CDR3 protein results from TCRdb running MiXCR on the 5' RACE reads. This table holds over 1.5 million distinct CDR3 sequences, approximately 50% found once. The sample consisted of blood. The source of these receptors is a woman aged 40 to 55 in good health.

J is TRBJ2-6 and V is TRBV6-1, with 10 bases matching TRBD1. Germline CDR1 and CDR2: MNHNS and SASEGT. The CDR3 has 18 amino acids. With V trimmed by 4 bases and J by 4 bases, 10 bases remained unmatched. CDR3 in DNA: TGTGCCAGCAGTGCCGACAGGGGGCTGTATTCCGGGGCCAACGTCCTGACTTTC. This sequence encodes CASSADRGLYSGANVLTF.

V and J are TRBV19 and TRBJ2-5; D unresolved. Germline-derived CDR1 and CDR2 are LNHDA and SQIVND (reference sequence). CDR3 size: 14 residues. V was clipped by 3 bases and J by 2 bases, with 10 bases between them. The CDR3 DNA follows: TGTGCCAGTAGTATCGTAGGGAATCAAGAGACCCAGTACTTC. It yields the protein CASSIVGNQETQYF.

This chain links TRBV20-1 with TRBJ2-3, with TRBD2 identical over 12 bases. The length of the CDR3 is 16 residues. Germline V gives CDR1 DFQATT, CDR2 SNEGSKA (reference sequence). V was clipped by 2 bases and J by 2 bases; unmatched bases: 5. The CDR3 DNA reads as TGCAGTGCTAGATCCGGACTAGCGGGGACCACAGATACGCAGTATTTT. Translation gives CSARSGLAGTTDTQYF.

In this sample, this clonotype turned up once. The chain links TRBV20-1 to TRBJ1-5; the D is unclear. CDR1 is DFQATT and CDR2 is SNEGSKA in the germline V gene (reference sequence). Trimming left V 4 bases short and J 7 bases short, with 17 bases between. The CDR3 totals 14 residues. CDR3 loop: CSATSQETVQPQHF. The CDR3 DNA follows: TGCAGTGCTACTTCGCAGGAGACCGTCCAGCCCCAGCATTTT.